This note documents a single T cell receptor beta chain sequence. Its specificity is unknown. TCRdb re-called the 5' RACE reads through MiXCR, storing one row per CDR3 protein. The sample contains about 35,000 distinct CDR3 sequences, roughly 21% of which appear only once. The sample belongs to a study of T-cell memory formation after mild COVID-19. Looked up from germline, CDR1 is SQVTM and CDR2 is ANQGSEA. The CDR3 runs to 12 residues. V was shortened by 3 bases and J by 0 bases, with 5 bases between the two germline ends. Whole-study results and caveats: Among CD4+ contracting clones, most were CM and EM, and CD8+ ones EMRA.

The V gene is TRBV29-1, the J gene TRBJ1-1; no definite D call. The receptor was derived from an adult who had mild COVID-19 (a few samples of this study predate the infection). Cell type and time point are not known. Sequenced input: PBMCs or a T cell subset sorted from them (not recorded which). CDR3 sequence: CSVDGLNTEAFF. The CDR3 DNA reads as TGCAGCGTTGACGGTTTGAACACTGAAGCTTTCTTT.